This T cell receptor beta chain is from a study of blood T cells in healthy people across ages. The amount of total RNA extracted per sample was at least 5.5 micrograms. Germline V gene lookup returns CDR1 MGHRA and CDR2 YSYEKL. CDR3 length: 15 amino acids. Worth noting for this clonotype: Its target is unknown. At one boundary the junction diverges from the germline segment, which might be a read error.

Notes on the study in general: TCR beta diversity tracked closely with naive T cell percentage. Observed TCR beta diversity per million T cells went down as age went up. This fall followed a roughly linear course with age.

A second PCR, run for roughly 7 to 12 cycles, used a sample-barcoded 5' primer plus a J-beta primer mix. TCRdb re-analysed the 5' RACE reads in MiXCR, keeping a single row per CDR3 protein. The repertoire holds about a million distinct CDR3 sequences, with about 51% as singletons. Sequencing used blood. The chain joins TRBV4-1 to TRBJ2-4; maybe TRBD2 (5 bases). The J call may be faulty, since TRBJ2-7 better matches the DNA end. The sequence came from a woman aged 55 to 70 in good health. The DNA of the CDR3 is TGCTCCAGCAGCCAAGACACAGCGGTCTACTACGAGCAGTACTTC. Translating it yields CSSSQDTAVYYEQYF.